This TCR beta chain emerged from a study of brain T cells in children with intractable seizures (dated by TCRdb to the early 2020s). In terms of the full investigation: Resected brain tissue from 53 pediatric epilepsy surgery cases was initially screened for immune gene transcripts with a NanoString immunology panel. About 70% of the 12 selected surgery cases also had pre-surgery blood sequenced, which left four cases with brain tissue only. Beyond this particular receptor, the publication reports: Viral specificity was inferred solely from CDR3 sequence similarity, and the HCMV serostatus of the patients was not known. Because sequencing depth differed between pre- and post-surgery blood, the absence of clones from the pre-surgery sample may reflect undersampling.

Trimming costs V 8 bases and J 8 bases, and their ends lie 12 bases apart. Including the terminal cysteine and phenylalanine, the CDR3 comprises 11 residues. Only the CDR3 part of the read is kept: 33 bases, read in frame from the first base. CDR1 and CDR2 (MNHEY, SVGAGI) derive from the germline V gene. TCR beta chain sequences were generated from genomic DNA using the immunoSEQ assay. As for how the authors treated the data: CDR3 sequences not starting with the conserved framework cysteine at position 104 were manually removed. To get clonality, the normalized Shannon's Diversity Index was subtracted from one, giving values from 0 (maximal diversity) to 1 (oligoclonal). Chi-squared comparison-of-proportions tests assessed whether the same CDR3 differed in frequency between samples, such as brain versus blood. Public clonotypes were found through immuneACCESS searches, while the VDJdb browser was used to judge similarity to known antiviral clonotypes. TCRdb stores this immuneACCESS table with in-frame sequences only. Part of the clones is absent; in the studies checked, under half of the shortfall reflects unresolved V genes, and no reason is known for the rest. V and J calls and clone size are copied from that table; D and trimming were computed from the DNA. This sample holds 50,000 to 80,000 clones; approximately 95% were observed only once. Clones ranked in the top ten supply roughly 0.38% of the sample.

Interpreted using the paper, the time point label stands for: resected brain tissue, or blood drawn just prior to surgery. The surgery cases that showed the highest brain T cell transcript signatures were chosen for TCR beta chain sequencing of brain tissue, and of blood when it was available. Before surgery, patients had received at least one anti-epileptic drug. TCR-sequenced patients were children with drug-resistant epilepsy due to tuberous sclerosis complex, focal cortical dysplasia, Rasmussen encephalitis or hemimegalencephaly. Blood was drawn right before the epilepsy surgery. Bulk genomic DNA was extracted from unsorted brain tissue and whole blood with the Monarch genomic DNA purification kit. For this clone: Its antigen is currently not known. Base qualities are not recorded, but no much larger clone differs from it by a single base.

The TCR originated in a boy in the first two years of life with focal cortical dysplasia and intractable seizures. The source material was peripheral blood, sampled at surgery. The chain joins TRBV6-5 to TRBJ1-2, with the D gene not clear enough to name. The CDR3 protein sequence reads: CASLLLSGYTF. The nucleotide sequence reads TGTGCCAGCCTTCTGCTATCCGGCTACACCTTC.